The next 16 T cell receptor beta chains were all read from a single sample in a study of cytomegalovirus exposure and HLA in healthy donors. TCRdb's copy holds only in-frame clones and misses some; the assay was immunoSEQ multiplex PCR. The sample consists of about 130,000 clones, under 90% of them appearing once. Sequenced material: PBMCs. These receptors were collected from a man aged 25 to 45 in good health and CMV-seronegative.

The chain carries TRBV19 and TRBJ2-3; 7 nucleotides align to TRBD1. There are 16 residues in the CDR3. V lost 2 bases and J lost 2; bases outside the gene matches: 7. In germline, CDR1 is LNHDA, CDR2 SQIVND (reference sequence). The CDR3 loop is CASSILGGGFTDTQYF. The CDR3 DNA reads as TGTGCCAGTAGTATATTAGGGGGCGGTTTCACAGATACGCAGTATTTT.

J is TRBJ1-2 and V is TRBV6-1, with a weak D call TRBD1 (5 bases). Looked up from germline, CDR1 is MNHNS and CDR2 is SASEGT. The CDR3 length is 15 residues. V was pared by 2 bases and J by 3 bases, with 13 bases between. CDR3 residues: CASSELATGDYGYTF. The CDR3 DNA reads as TGTGCCAGCAGTGAACTTGCGACGGGGGACTATGGCTACACCTTC.

The chain carries TRBV18 and TRBJ1-3; D not resolved. The CDR3 covers 15 residues. Germline lookup yields CDR1 KGHSH and CDR2 LQKENI. V lost 3 bases and J lost 0, with 9 bases in between. The CDR3 loop reads CASSPTLDSGNTIYF. Written as DNA, the CDR3 is TGTGCCAGCTCACCGACTCTTGACTCTGGAAACACCATATATTTT.

This clone was recorded a few times. The chain employs TRBV28 and TRBJ1-5; maybe TRBD1 (5 bases). Trimming stripped 3 bases from V and 7 bases from J, with 13 bases between. This CDR3 has 14 residues. Germline V gene lookup returns CDR1 MDHEN and CDR2 SYDVKM. This CDR3 reads CASSLTGVWQPQHF. CDR3 DNA sequence: TGTGCCAGCAGTTTGACGGGGGTGTGGCAGCCCCAGCATTTT.

This clone has just a few counts. J is TRBJ1-5 and V is TRBV2, with a weak D call TRBD1 (6 bases). CDR3 size: 16 residues. From germline, CDR1 is SNHLY and CDR2 FYNNEI. Trimming shortened V by 3 bases and J by 3 bases, and 15 bases separated the two germline ends. CDR3 sequence: CASSEMGHHLNQPQHF. The CDR3 DNA reads as TGTGCCAGCAGTGAGATGGGACACCACCTCAATCAGCCCCAGCATTTT.

The V and J genes are TRBV5-1 and TRBJ2-7; D is unclear. Per germline, CDR1 SGHRS and CDR2 YFSETQ. CDR3 size: 14 residues. V dropped 0 bases and J dropped 3 bases, with 10 bases sitting between them. This CDR3 reads CASSLGQTFYEQYF. For the CDR3, the DNA is TGCGCCAGCAGCTTGGGGCAGACTTTCTACGAGCAGTACTTC.

Note on this clone: Sequence at one end of the junction differs from germline and may be a read error. The chain employs TRBV7-9 and TRBJ1-1; unclear D gene. CDR1 is SEHNR and CDR2 is FQNEAQ in the germline V gene (reference sequence). There are 10 residues in the CDR3. The CDR3 DNA is TGTGCCAGCAGCCACACCGAAGCTTTCTTT. It translates to CASSHTEAFF.

V and J are TRBV14 and TRBJ2-6; the D gene is possibly TRBD1 (6 bases). Between the trimmed V and J ends, which lost 1 base and 2 bases, there was a span of 21 bases. The CDR3 extends over 20 amino acids. Germline V gene data show CDR1 as SGHDN and CDR2 as FVKESK. CDR3 protein: CASSQGKTGSSVPGANVLTF. The CDR3 DNA is TGTGCCAGCAGCCAAGGCAAGACAGGCAGTAGCGTTCCTGGGGCCAACGTCCTGACTTTC. Complete variable domain (other parts from reference TRBV14 and TRBJ2-6): EAGVTQFPSHSVIEKGQTVTLRCDPISGHDNLYWYRRVMGKEIKFLLHFVKESKQDESGMPNNRFLAERTGGTYSTLKVQPAELEDSGVYFCASSQGKTGSSVPGANVLTFGAGSRLTVL.

The chain links TRBV7-8 to TRBJ2-5; maybe TRBD2 (7 bases). The CDR3 covers 19 residues. Germline V gene sequence: CDR1 SGHVS, CDR2 FQNEAQ. V shed 2 bases and J shed 1 base, with 23 bases lying between them. Here the CDR3 reads CASSLLFRMRRGLQETQYF. For the CDR3, the DNA is TGTGCCAGCAGCTTACTTTTTCGGATGCGGCGGGGGCTCCAAGAGACCCAGTACTTC.

This clone was detected only once. The V gene is TRBV6-6, the J gene TRBJ2-3, with 8 nucleotides matching TRBD1. Germline CDR1 reads MNHNY; CDR2 reads SVGAGI (reference sequence). This CDR3 is built from 15 residues. The ends lost 1 base at V and 6 bases at J; junction bases unmatched: 6. In nucleotides, the CDR3 is TGTGCCAGCAGTTACTTGACAGGGGCGGCGGATACGCAGTATTTT. It specifies CASSYLTGAADTQYF.

The chain combines TRBV7-9 with TRBJ2-5; the D gene is possibly TRBD2 (6 bases). This CDR3 spans 15 amino acids. Trimming shortened V by 1 base and J by 5 bases, and 14 bases separated the two germline ends. The V gene's germline CDR1 is SEHNR and CDR2 FQNEAQ (reference sequence). The CDR3 sequence is CASSLEAAAGETQYF. CDR3 sequence (DNA): TGTGCCAGCAGCTTAGAGGCGGCGGCGGGGGAGACCCAGTACTTC.

The chain recombines TRBV7-9 with TRBJ1-1; the D gene is possibly TRBD1 (5 bases). The V end was cut by 4 bases, the J end by 6 bases, with 12 bases between. The CDR3 contains 13 residues. Per the germline V gene, CDR1 is SEHNR and CDR2 is FQNEAQ (reference sequence). CDR3 bases: TGTGCCAGCAGCTCACCGTGGGGCGCTGAAGCTTTCTTT. The encoded protein is CASSSPWGAEAFF.

The chain links TRBV7-9 to TRBJ2-7, with a tentative D call TRBD2 (5 bases). This CDR3 comprises 16 residues. CDR1 and CDR2 (germline): SEHNR, FQNEAQ (reference sequence). V was shortened by 2 bases and J by 0 bases, with 14 bases between the two germline ends. CDR3 sequence: CASSLFTGISSYEQYF. CDR3 DNA sequence: TGTGCCAGCAGCTTATTCACGGGGATTTCCTCCTACGAGCAGTACTTC.

V and J are TRBV11-2 and TRBJ1-1; possibly TRBD1 for D (6 bases). CDR1 and CDR2 (germline): SGHAT, FQNNGV. V gave up 3 bases and J gave up 6 bases, with 11 bases separating them. The CDR3 is made up of 13 amino acids. DNA of the CDR3: TGTGCCAGCAGCTTCCTCAGGGGAGCTGAAGCTTTCTTT. It translates to CASSFLRGAEAFF.

The chain couples TRBV7-8 to TRBJ1-1; D is uncertain. Germline CDR1 is SGHVS and CDR2 is FQNEAQ. The CDR3 spans 14 residues. The V end was cut by 3 bases, the J end by 0 bases, with 8 bases between. Here the CDR3 reads CASSFLLVNTEAFF. CDR3 in DNA: TGTGCCAGCAGCTTCTTGCTAGTGAACACTGAAGCTTTCTTT.

A word on this clone: At the DNA level, this CDR3 is encoded by other sequences in the same sample as well. The chain employs TRBV9 and TRBJ2-6; D gene unclear. The length of the CDR3 is 14 residues. V dropped 2 bases and J dropped 0 bases, with 3 bases sitting between them. Looked up from germline, CDR1 is SGDLS and CDR2 is YYNGEE. The CDR3 sequence: CASSVSSGANVLTF. As DNA, the CDR3 is TGTGCCAGCAGCGTGAGCTCTGGGGCCAACGTCCTGACTTTC.